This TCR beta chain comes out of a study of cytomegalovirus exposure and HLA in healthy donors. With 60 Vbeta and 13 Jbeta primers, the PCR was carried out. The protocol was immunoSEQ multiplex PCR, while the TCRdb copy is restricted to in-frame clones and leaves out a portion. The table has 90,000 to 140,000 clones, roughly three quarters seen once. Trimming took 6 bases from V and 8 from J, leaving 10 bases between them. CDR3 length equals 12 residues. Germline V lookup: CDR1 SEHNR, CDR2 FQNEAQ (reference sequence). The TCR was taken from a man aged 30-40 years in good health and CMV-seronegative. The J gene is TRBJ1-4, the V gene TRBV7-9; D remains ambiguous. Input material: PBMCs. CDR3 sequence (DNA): TGTGCCAGCAGGGAGAAGGAGGAAAAACTGTTTTTT. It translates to CASREKEEKLFF.